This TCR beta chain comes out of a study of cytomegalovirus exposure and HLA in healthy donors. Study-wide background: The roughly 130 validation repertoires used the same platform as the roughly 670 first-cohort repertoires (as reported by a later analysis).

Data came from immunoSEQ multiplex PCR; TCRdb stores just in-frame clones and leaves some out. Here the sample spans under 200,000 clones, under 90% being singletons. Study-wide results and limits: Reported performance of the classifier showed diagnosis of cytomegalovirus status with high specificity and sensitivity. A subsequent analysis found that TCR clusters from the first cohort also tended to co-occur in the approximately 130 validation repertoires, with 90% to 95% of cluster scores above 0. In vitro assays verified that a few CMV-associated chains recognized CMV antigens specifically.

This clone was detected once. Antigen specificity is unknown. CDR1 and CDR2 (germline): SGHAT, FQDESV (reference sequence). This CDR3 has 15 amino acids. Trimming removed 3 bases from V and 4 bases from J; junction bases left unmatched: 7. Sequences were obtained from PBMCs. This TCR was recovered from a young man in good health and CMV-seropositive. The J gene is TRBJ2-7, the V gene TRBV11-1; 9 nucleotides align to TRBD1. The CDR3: CASSLDGTGRYEQYF. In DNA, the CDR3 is TGTGCCAGCAGCTTGGACGGGACAGGGAGATACGAGCAGTACTTC.